A selection of T cell receptor beta chains follows, all from one sample in a study of OX40 agonist ivuxolimab in advanced cancers. This table comes from immunoSEQ multiplex PCR, and its TCRdb copy is limited to in-frame clones, with some not included. The table records 45,000 to 65,000 clones, 80% to 90% of them present only once. This specimen consisted of CD4+ or CD8+ T cells sorted from blood, obtained in a trial of the OX40 agonist ivuxolimab. The source is an adult with an advanced solid tumor such as melanoma, head and neck, liver or kidney cancer. Both conserved end residues are part of each CDR3. A D gene is named only where the DNA matches it firmly. Some rows mark clone size as missing; the rest say once, few, many or name a class of expanded clone.

j_call: TRBJ1-6; d_call: NA; clone_size: NA; v_call: TRBV7-2; cdr3_aa: CASSPEAGASYNSPLHF; cdr3_nt: TGTGCCAGCAGTCCTGAGGCCGGGGCGTCCTATAATTCACCCCTCCACTTT
j_call: TRBJ1-2; d_call: TRBD1; clone_size: NA; v_call: TRBV11-3; cdr3_aa: CASRGRQGRYTF; cdr3_nt: TGTGCCAGCAGGGGAAGACAGGGGCGCTACACCTTC
j_call: TRBJ2-6; d_call: NA; clone_size: NA; v_call: TRBV5-1; cdr3_aa: CASSLALGSGANVLTF; cdr3_nt: TGCGCCAGCAGCTTGGCTCTGGGTTCAGGGGCCAACGTCCTGACTTTC
j_call: TRBJ1-1; d_call: NA; clone_size: NA; v_call: TRBV25-1; cdr3_aa: CASSALSGENTEAFF; cdr3_nt: TGTGCCAGCAGTGCACTTTCAGGGGAGAACACTGAAGCTTTCTTT
j_call: TRBJ2-5; d_call: NA; clone_size: NA; v_call: TRBV11-3; cdr3_aa: CASSLGGWARQETQYF; cdr3_nt: TGTGCCAGCAGCTTAGGGGGGTGGGCCCGACAAGAGACCCAGTACTTC
j_call: TRBJ2-7; d_call: TRBD1; clone_size: NA; v_call: TRBV10-3; cdr3_aa: CAINTPGQGSHEQYF; cdr3_nt: TGTGCCATCAACACGCCGGGACAGGGATCCCACGAGCAGTACTTC
j_call: TRBJ1-6; d_call: TRBD1; clone_size: NA; v_call: TRBV6-1; cdr3_aa: CASSPGQGSSPLHF; cdr3_nt: TGTGCCAGCAGTCCGGGACAGGGGTCTTCACCCCTCCACTTT
j_call: TRBJ1-3; d_call: NA; clone_size: NA; v_call: TRBV2; cdr3_aa: CASQGTGNTIYF; cdr3_nt: TGTGCCAGTCAGGGGACTGGAAACACCATATATTTT
j_call: TRBJ1-1; d_call: NA; clone_size: NA; v_call: TRBV7-2; cdr3_aa: CASSPAGGFGYTEAFF; cdr3_nt: TGTGCCAGCAGCCCGGCCGGTGGATTCGGGTACACTGAAGCTTTCTTT
j_call: TRBJ1-5; d_call: TRBD1; clone_size: many; v_call: TRBV25-1; cdr3_aa: CASSESGTGLFQPQHF; cdr3_nt: TGTGCCAGCAGTGAATCGGGGACAGGGCTTTTTCAGCCCCAGCATTTT
j_call: TRBJ1-4; d_call: NA; clone_size: NA; v_call: TRBV2; cdr3_aa: CASIGAANEKLFF; cdr3_nt: TGTGCCAGCATCGGGGCGGCTAATGAAAAACTGTTTTTT
j_call: TRBJ2-2; d_call: NA; clone_size: few; v_call: TRBV21-1; cdr3_aa: CASSNALAGYTNTGELFF; cdr3_nt: TGTGCCAGCAGCAATGCACTAGCGGGGTACACGAACACCGGGGAGCTGTTTTTT
j_call: TRBJ1-3; d_call: NA; clone_size: NA; v_call: TRBV6-1; cdr3_aa: CASRLGGAENTIYF; cdr3_nt: TGTGCCAGCAGACTGGGGGGGGCCGAAAACACCATATATTTT
j_call: TRBJ2-7; d_call: NA; clone_size: NA; v_call: TRBV5-1; cdr3_aa: CASSLEGTGNNEQYF; cdr3_nt: TGCGCCAGCAGCTTGGAGGGAACAGGGAATAACGAGCAGTACTTC
j_call: TRBJ1-2; d_call: NA; clone_size: NA; v_call: TRBV2; cdr3_aa: CASTGRNYGYTF; cdr3_nt: TGTGCCAGCACCGGCAGGAACTATGGCTACACCTTC
j_call: TRBJ2-7; d_call: NA; clone_size: NA; v_call: TRBV6-6; cdr3_aa: CASRYRVVGEQYF; cdr3_nt: TGTGCCAGCAGATACAGAGTAGTGGGAGAGCAGTACTTC
j_call: TRBJ1-6; d_call: NA; clone_size: NA; v_call: TRBV19; cdr3_aa: CASKGSGRVANSPLHF; cdr3_nt: TGTGCCAGTAAGGGCTCTGGCAGGGTGGCTAATTCACCCCTCCACTTT
j_call: TRBJ1-6; d_call: NA; clone_size: once; v_call: TRBV6-1; cdr3_aa: CASTPGGVNSPLHF; cdr3_nt: TGTGCCAGCACCCCTGGAGGGGTGAATTCACCCCTCCACTTT
j_call: TRBJ2-7; d_call: TRBD2; clone_size: NA; v_call: TRBV10-2; cdr3_aa: CASRWRGDSYEQYF; cdr3_nt: TGCGCCAGCAGGTGGCGGGGGGACTCCTACGAGCAGTACTTC
j_call: TRBJ2-7; d_call: NA; clone_size: NA; v_call: TRBV4-1; cdr3_aa: CASSHPPGRSYEQYF; cdr3_nt: TGCGCCAGCAGCCATCCACCGGGGCGATCCTACGAGCAGTACTTC
j_call: TRBJ2-7; d_call: TRBD2; clone_size: NA; v_call: TRBV28; cdr3_aa: CASSPRGSGGASSYEQYF; cdr3_nt: TGTGCCAGCAGTCCCCGGGGTAGCGGGGGGGCGAGCTCCTACGAGCAGTACTTC
j_call: TRBJ1-4; d_call: NA; clone_size: NA; v_call: TRBV15; cdr3_aa: CATSRGRSGEKLFF; cdr3_nt: TGTGCCACCAGCAGGGGAAGGTCAGGCGAAAAACTGTTTTTT
j_call: TRBJ2-7; d_call: NA; clone_size: once; v_call: TRBV7-9; cdr3_aa: CASSLLRRPYEQYF; cdr3_nt: TGTGCCAGCAGCCTCCTTCGACGGCCCTACGAGCAGTACTTC
j_call: TRBJ2-3; d_call: TRBD1; clone_size: NA; v_call: TRBV18; cdr3_aa: CASSARQGSTDTQYF; cdr3_nt: TGTGCCAGCTCGGCGAGACAGGGATCCACAGATACGCAGTATTTT
j_call: TRBJ1-2; d_call: TRBD1; clone_size: NA; v_call: TRBV2; cdr3_aa: CASSEPGTGGRSYTF; cdr3_nt: TGTGCCAGCAGTGAACCCGGGACAGGGGGCCGAAGCTACACCTTC
j_call: TRBJ2-1; d_call: TRBD2; clone_size: NA; v_call: TRBV10-3; cdr3_aa: CAISVRGGASDEQFF; cdr3_nt: TGTGCCATCAGTGTACGCGGGGGGGCGTCAGATGAGCAGTTCTTC
j_call: TRBJ1-1; d_call: NA; clone_size: NA; v_call: TRBV27; cdr3_aa: CASSPGYLNTEAFF; cdr3_nt: TGTGCCAGCAGCCCGGGGTACTTGAACACTGAAGCTTTCTTT
j_call: TRBJ1-2; d_call: NA; clone_size: NA; v_call: TRBV5-1; cdr3_aa: CASSLNPGDYGYTF; cdr3_nt: TGCGCCAGCAGCTTAAACCCAGGGGACTATGGCTACACCTTC
j_call: TRBJ2-1; d_call: TRBD2; clone_size: few; v_call: TRBV4-2; cdr3_aa: CASSQEGGLAGIYNEQFF; cdr3_nt: TGTGCCAGCAGCCAAGAAGGGGGACTAGCGGGGATCTACAATGAGCAGTTCTTC
j_call: TRBJ2-2; d_call: NA; clone_size: NA; v_call: TRBV19; cdr3_aa: CASSGGQGRPNGDTGELFF; cdr3_nt: TGTGCCAGTAGCGGAGGGCAGGGGCGCCCTAATGGGGACACCGGGGAGCTGTTTTTT
j_call: TRBJ1-5; d_call: TRBD1; clone_size: NA; v_call: TRBV4-1; cdr3_aa: CASSRQGAGQPQHF; cdr3_nt: TGCGCCAGCAGTCGACAGGGGGCGGGTCAGCCCCAGCATTTT
j_call: TRBJ1-1; d_call: NA; clone_size: NA; v_call: TRBV19; cdr3_aa: CASSKQGTEAFF; cdr3_nt: TGTGCCAGTAGTAAACAGGGAACTGAAGCTTTCTTT
j_call: TRBJ1-5; d_call: NA; clone_size: NA; v_call: TRBV11-2; cdr3_aa: CASSLSADQPQHF; cdr3_nt: TGTGCCAGCAGCTTATCTGCAGATCAGCCCCAGCATTTT
j_call: TRBJ2-5; d_call: NA; clone_size: NA; v_call: TRBV5-4; cdr3_aa: CASSGVQETQYF; cdr3_nt: TGTGCCAGCAGCGGCGTCCAAGAGACCCAGTACTTC
j_call: TRBJ1-1; d_call: TRBD1; clone_size: NA; v_call: TRBV7-8; cdr3_aa: CASRPDRGETEAFF; cdr3_nt: TGTGCCAGCAGGCCGGACAGGGGAGAGACTGAAGCTTTCTTT
j_call: TRBJ2-2; d_call: NA; clone_size: NA; v_call: TRBV2; cdr3_aa: CASSRRGGTGELFF; cdr3_nt: TGTGCCAGCAGTCGGAGGGGGGGCACCGGGGAGCTGTTTTTT
j_call: TRBJ2-7; d_call: TRBD2; clone_size: NA; v_call: TRBV6-1; cdr3_aa: CASGGRAGYEQYF; cdr3_nt: TGTGCCAGCGGGGGGAGGGCAGGCTACGAGCAGTACTTC
j_call: TRBJ1-1; d_call: TRBD1; clone_size: NA; v_call: TRBV6-6; cdr3_aa: CASSYDRGAPEAFF; cdr3_nt: TGTGCCAGCAGTTACGACAGGGGCGCCCCTGAAGCTTTCTTT
j_call: TRBJ2-7; d_call: NA; clone_size: few; v_call: TRBV10-1; cdr3_aa: CASSVSPSYEQYF; cdr3_nt: TGCGCCAGCAGTGTATCTCCATCCTACGAGCAGTACTTC
j_call: TRBJ2-5; d_call: NA; clone_size: NA; v_call: TRBV5-1; cdr3_aa: CASRREGETQYF; cdr3_nt: TGCGCCAGCAGGCGTGAGGGGGAGACCCAGTACTTC
j_call: TRBJ2-1; d_call: NA; clone_size: NA; v_call: TRBV19; cdr3_aa: CASSIGGVSSYNEQFF; cdr3_nt: TGTGCCAGTAGTATAGGCGGGGTTAGCTCCTACAATGAGCAGTTCTTC
j_call: TRBJ2-3; d_call: NA; clone_size: few; v_call: TRBV11-3; cdr3_aa: CASSLGLATDTQYF; cdr3_nt: TGTGCCAGCAGCTTGGGACTTGCCACAGATACGCAGTATTTT
j_call: TRBJ1-1; d_call: NA; clone_size: NA; v_call: TRBV6-5; cdr3_aa: CASTQGGRAFF; cdr3_nt: TGTGCCAGCACCCAGGGAGGGCGCGCTTTCTTT
j_call: TRBJ2-6; d_call: NA; clone_size: NA; v_call: TRBV7-2; cdr3_aa: CASSLGRGANVLTF; cdr3_nt: TGTGCCAGCAGCTTAGGACGCGGGGCCAACGTCCTGACTTTC
j_call: TRBJ2-7; d_call: NA; clone_size: NA; v_call: TRBV28; cdr3_aa: CASRAGREQYF; cdr3_nt: TGTGCCAGCAGGGCAGGGAGGGAGCAGTACTTC
j_call: TRBJ1-1; d_call: NA; clone_size: NA; v_call: TRBV5-6; cdr3_aa: CASSLNLPNTEAFF; cdr3_nt: TGTGCCAGCAGCTTAAACCTACCGAACACTGAAGCTTTCTTT
j_call: TRBJ1-6; d_call: TRBD1; clone_size: NA; v_call: TRBV25-1; cdr3_aa: CASIGTGLSPLHF; cdr3_nt: TGTGCCAGCATAGGGACAGGACTCTCACCCCTCCACTTT
j_call: TRBJ1-5; d_call: TRBD1; clone_size: once; v_call: TRBV2; cdr3_aa: CASRDITGGAGHF; cdr3_nt: TGTGCCAGCAGAGATATAACAGGGGGCGCGGGGCATTTT
j_call: TRBJ1-1; d_call: NA; clone_size: NA; v_call: TRBV2; cdr3_aa: CASSEDVVTEAFF; cdr3_nt: TGTGCCAGCAGTGAGGACGTGGTCACTGAAGCTTTCTTT
j_call: TRBJ2-7; d_call: NA; clone_size: NA; v_call: TRBV30; cdr3_aa: CAWIRNLGGAYEQYF; cdr3_nt: TGTGCCTGGATCAGAAATTTGGGGGGCGCCTACGAGCAGTACTTC
j_call: TRBJ1-2; d_call: NA; clone_size: NA; v_call: TRBV5-1; cdr3_aa: CASSEPGLNYGYTF; cdr3_nt: TGCGCCAGCAGCGAACCCGGGTTGAACTATGGCTACACCTTC